This entry is about one T cell receptor (beta chain). Its antigen is unknown. No base quality values were provided; no much bigger clone lies one nucleotide off. V is cut by 2 bases and J by 5 bases, and the space between the germline ends is 16 bases. The germline V gene provides CDR1 SGHRS and CDR2 YFSETQ. The CDR3 sequence holds 15 residues, the cysteine and phenylalanine included. Left in the record is the CDR3 DNA by itself, 45 bases read in frame from the first base. These data are taken from a study of PD-1 blockade in classical Hodgkin lymphoma (dated by TCRdb to between 2020 and 2021). About the study as a whole: The study used TCR beta sequencing and CyTOF to define a peripheral blood immune signature of response to PD-1 blockade in classical Hodgkin lymphoma. Paper-wide results and their limitations: Baseline TCR diversity was reported to be lower in newly diagnosed patients than in healthy donors, and even lower in relapsed/refractory patients. The study was restricted to a single clinical trial cohort, and the causes of repertoire differences, possibly disease activity or prior therapy, were left undefined.

Genomic DNA was isolated using the Qiagen DNeasy kit from unsorted PBMCs as well as from negatively selected CD4+ and CD8+ fractions. TCR beta CDR3 regions were amplified by immunoSEQ multiplex PCR using primers annealing to V and J segments. A synthetic immune receptor repertoire was used to minimize amplification bias, and remaining bias was computationally removed after sequencing. Turning to the authors' computational methods: Repertoire diversity was quantified as the Shannon entropy index using custom Python scripts. The unsorted, CD4+ and CD8+ repertoires were each analyzed separately, with the exception of combined analyses, where CD4+ and CD8+ sequences were merged in silico. TCRdb mirrors the immuneACCESS table, restricted to in-frame sequences. Some clones are absent from its copies; in checked studies, under half trace to an unresolved V gene, and the reason for the others is unknown. The V and J calls and clone size come from that table; D and trimming were worked out from the DNA. In all, the sample holds 25,000 to 30,000 clones, and roughly nine tenths of those were seen once. 0.35% of the sample belongs to the ten largest clones.

The time point label, as the study defines it: newly diagnosed, previously untreated cHL patient sample. A Miltenyi CD4+ T cell isolation kit was used for magnetic negative selection to purify CD4+ T cells from thawed PBMCs. As a comparison group for the relapsed/refractory trial patients, PBMCs from patients with newly diagnosed, previously untreated classical Hodgkin lymphoma were sequenced. Peripheral blood was collected in 8 mL Vacutainer Cell Preparation Tubes, from which PBMCs were isolated by centrifugation and then cryopreserved. Purified CD4+ and CD8+ fractions were prepared only for cases with an additional available PBMC sample. On LS columns in a quadroMACS separator, the magnetically labelled cells were depleted, and the flow-through was collected as the purified fraction.

Sequencing was done on a sample of CD4+ T cells from blood. The sequence came from a human donor with classical Hodgkin lymphoma. The chain is assembled from TRBV5-1 and TRBJ2-5; the D gene may be TRBD1 or TRBD2, since each aligns over 5 bases. The CDR3 reads CASSFDRGIAETQYF. DNA sequence: TGCGCCAGCAGCTTCGATAGGGGAATAGCGGAGACCCAGTACTTC.